The following is a T cell receptor beta chain sequence with its context. Its antigen is unknown. This sample was included in a study of cytomegalovirus exposure and HLA in healthy donors. Across the study: Early released data had around 88 million unique TCRs, all coming from HLA-typed donors.

The PCR was carried out with 60 Vbeta primers and 13 Jbeta primers. This table comes from immunoSEQ multiplex PCR, and its TCRdb copy is limited to in-frame clones, with some not included. The sample table sets out about 200,000 clones. The germline gives CDR1 SGHRS, CDR2 YFSETQ. V lost 2 bases, J lost 0 bases, and 6 bases lay in between. CDR3 size: 14 residues. General study results and limits: Later on, analysis showed that most CMV-associated TCR beta chains appeared to be HLA-restricted.

This receptor was identified in a woman aged 25 to 39 in good health and CMV-seropositive. Specimen: PBMCs. V usage is TRBV5-1 and J usage is TRBJ1-3; D gene ambiguous. The CDR3 DNA reads as TGCGCCAGCAGCTTCGAGAACTCTGGAAACACCATATATTTT. Translating gives CASSFENSGNTIYF.